This TCR beta chain was sequenced for a study of OX40 agonist ivuxolimab in advanced cancers. Study as a whole: Therapy given before enrollment (anti-PD-1, anti-PD-L1 or anti-CTLA-4) was allowed, and roughly 42% had some. Study-wide findings and caveats: CD4+ and CD8+ blood T cells expanded clonally by week 6 at 0.1 to 3.0 mg/kg.

As concerns this clone: Antigen: not known.

The ends lost 4 bases at V and 2 bases at J; junction bases unmatched: 6. The germline CDR1 and CDR2 sequences are SGHDT and YYEEEE. The CDR3 sequence is 16 residues long. The repertoire was sequenced with immunoSEQ multiplex PCR; TCRdb's copy has only in-frame clones and lacks some. The sample comprises approximately 79,000 clones, around nine tenths of which are singletons, and about 2.5% rests with the top ten. The chain is built from TRBV5-6 and TRBJ2-3; TRBD2 agrees at 11 bases. The origin of this receptor is an adult with an advanced solid tumor such as melanoma, head and neck, liver or kidney cancer. Sequences were derived from CD4+ or CD8+ T cells sorted from blood, sampled in a trial of the OX40 agonist ivuxolimab. In DNA, the CDR3 is TGTGCCAGCAGCAAAACGACTAGCGGGGCCACAGATACGCAGTATTTT. It codes for CASSKTTSGATDTQYF.